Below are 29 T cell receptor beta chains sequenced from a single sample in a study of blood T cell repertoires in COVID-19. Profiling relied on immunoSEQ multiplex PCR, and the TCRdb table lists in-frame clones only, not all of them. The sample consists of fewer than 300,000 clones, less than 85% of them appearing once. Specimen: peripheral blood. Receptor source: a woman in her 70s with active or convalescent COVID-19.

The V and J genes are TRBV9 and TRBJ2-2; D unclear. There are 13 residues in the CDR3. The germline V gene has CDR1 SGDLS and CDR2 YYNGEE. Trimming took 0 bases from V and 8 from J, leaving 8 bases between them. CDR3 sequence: CASSVGPLGELFF. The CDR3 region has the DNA TGTGCCAGCAGCGTAGGGCCTTTAGGGGAGCTGTTTTTT.

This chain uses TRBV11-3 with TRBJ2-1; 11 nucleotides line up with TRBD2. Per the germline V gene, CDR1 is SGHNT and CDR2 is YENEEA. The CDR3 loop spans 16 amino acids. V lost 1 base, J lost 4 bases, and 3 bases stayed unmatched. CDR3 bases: TGTGCCAGCAGCTTAGCCGGGACTAGCGGTTACAATGAGCAGTTCTTC. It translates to CASSLAGTSGYNEQFF. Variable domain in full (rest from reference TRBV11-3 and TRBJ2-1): EAGVVQSPRYKIIEKKQPVAFWCNPISGHNTLYWYLQNLGQGPELLIRYENEEAVDDSQLPKDRFSAERLKGVDSTLKIQPAELGDSAVYLCASSLAGTSGYNEQFFGPGTRLTVL.

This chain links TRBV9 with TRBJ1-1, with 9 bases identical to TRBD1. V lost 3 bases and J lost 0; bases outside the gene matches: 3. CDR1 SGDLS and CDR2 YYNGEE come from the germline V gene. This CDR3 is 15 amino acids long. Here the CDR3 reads CASSGQGGLNTEAFF. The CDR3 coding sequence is TGTGCCAGCAGCGGACAGGGGGGGCTGAACACTGAAGCTTTCTTT.

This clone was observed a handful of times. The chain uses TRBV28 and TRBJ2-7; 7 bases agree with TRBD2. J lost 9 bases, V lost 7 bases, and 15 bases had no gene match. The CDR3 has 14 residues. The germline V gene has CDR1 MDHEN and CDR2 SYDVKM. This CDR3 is CASTPGRGAFAQYF. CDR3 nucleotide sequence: TGTGCCAGCACCCCGGGGAGGGGTGCTTTCGCGCAGTACTTC.

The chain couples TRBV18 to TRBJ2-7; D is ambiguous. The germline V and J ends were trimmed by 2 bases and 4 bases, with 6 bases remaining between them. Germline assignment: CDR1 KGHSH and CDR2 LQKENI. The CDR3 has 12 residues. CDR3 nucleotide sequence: TGTGCCAGCTCACCATCCCTATACGAGCAGTACTTC. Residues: CASSPSLYEQYF. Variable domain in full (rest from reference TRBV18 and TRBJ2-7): NAGVMQNPRHLVRRRGQEARLRCSPMKGHSHVYWYRQLPEEGLKFMVYLQKENIIDESGMPKERFSAEFPKEGPSILRIQQVVRGDSAAYFCASSPSLYEQYFGPGTRLTVT.

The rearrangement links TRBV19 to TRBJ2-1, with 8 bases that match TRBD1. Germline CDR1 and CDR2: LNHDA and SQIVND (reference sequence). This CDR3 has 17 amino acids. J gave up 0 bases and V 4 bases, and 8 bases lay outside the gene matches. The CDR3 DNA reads TGTGCCAGTAGTAAAACAGGGGGACGGGGCTCCTACAATGAGCAGTTCTTC. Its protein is CASSKTGGRGSYNEQFF.

CDR3 residues: CASSLGLGGREQFF. DNA of the CDR3: TGTGCCAGCAGTTTGGGGCTTGGAGGGCGGGAGCAGTTCTTC. V usage is TRBV28 and J usage is TRBJ2-1; perhaps TRBD2 as D (6 bases). Trimming pared 3 bases from V and 10 bases from J, leaving 16 bases between. The CDR3 totals 14 residues. Germline CDR1 MDHEN, CDR2 SYDVKM.

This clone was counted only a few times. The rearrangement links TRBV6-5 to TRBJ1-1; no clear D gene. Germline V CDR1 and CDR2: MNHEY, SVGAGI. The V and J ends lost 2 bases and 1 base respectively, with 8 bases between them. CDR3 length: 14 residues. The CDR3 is CASSYQWANTEAFF. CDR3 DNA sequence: TGTGCCAGCAGTTACCAGTGGGCGAACACTGAAGCTTTCTTT.

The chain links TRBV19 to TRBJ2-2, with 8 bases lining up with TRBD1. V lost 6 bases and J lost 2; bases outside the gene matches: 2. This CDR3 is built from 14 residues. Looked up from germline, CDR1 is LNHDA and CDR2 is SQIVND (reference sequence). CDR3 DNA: TGTGCCAGTAGAGGACAGGGAAACACCGGGGAGCTGTTTTTT. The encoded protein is CASRGQGNTGELFF.

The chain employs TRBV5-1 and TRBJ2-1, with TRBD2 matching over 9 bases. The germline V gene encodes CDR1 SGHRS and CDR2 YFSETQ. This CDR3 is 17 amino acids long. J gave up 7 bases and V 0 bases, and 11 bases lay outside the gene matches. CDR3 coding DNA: TGCGCCAGCAGCTTGGGCTCTGCTAGCGGGAATTATAATGAGCAGTTCTTC. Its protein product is CASSLGSASGNYNEQFF. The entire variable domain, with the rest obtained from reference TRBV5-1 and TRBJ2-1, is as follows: KAGVTQTPRYLIKTRGQQVTLSCSPISGHRSVSWYQQTPGQGLQFLFEYFSETQRNKGNFPGRFSGRQFSNSRSEMNVSTLELGDSALYLCASSLGSASGNYNEQFFGPGTRLTVL.

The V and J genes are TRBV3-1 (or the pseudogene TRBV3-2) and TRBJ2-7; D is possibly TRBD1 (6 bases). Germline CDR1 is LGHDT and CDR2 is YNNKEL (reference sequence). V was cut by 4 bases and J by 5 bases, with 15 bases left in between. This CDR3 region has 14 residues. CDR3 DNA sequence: TGTGCCAGCAGCCCACAGGGTTGGGAGAACGAGCAGTACTTC. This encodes CASSPQGWENEQYF.

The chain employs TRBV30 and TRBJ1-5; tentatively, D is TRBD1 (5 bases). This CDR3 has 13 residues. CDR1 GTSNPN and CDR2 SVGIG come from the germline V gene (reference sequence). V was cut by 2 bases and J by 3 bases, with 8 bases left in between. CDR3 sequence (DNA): TGTGCCTGGAGTAGACAGAACAATCAGCCCCAGCATTTT. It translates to CAWSRQNNQPQHF.

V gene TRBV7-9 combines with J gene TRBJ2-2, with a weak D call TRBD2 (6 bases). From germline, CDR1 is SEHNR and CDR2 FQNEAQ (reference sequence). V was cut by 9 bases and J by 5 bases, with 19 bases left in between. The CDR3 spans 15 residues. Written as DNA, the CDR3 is TGTGCCAGTTGGTCGAGGGGCGCGGGGACCGGGGAGCTGTTTTTT. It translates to CASWSRGAGTGELFF.

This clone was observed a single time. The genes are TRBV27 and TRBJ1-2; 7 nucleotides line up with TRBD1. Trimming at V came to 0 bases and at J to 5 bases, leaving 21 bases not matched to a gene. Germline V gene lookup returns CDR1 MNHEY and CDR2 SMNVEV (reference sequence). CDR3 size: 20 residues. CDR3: CASSLSIIRGLPGACYGYTF. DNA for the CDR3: TGTGCCAGCAGTTTATCGATTATAAGGGGGCTACCCGGCGCATGTTATGGCTACACCTTC.

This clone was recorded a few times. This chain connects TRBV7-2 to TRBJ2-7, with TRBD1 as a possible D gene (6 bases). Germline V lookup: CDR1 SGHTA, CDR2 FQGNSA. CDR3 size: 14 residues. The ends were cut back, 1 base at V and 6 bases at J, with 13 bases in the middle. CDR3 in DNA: TGTGCCAGCAGCTTAGGACAGGACACCGCCGAGCAGTACTTC. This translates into CASSLGQDTAEQYF. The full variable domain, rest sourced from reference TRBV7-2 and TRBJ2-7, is GAGVSQSPSNKVTEKGKDVELRCDPISGHTALYWYRQSLGQGLEFLIYFQGNSAPDKSGLPSDRFSAERTGGSVSTLTIQRTQQEDSAVYLCASSLGQDTAEQYFGPGTRLTVT.

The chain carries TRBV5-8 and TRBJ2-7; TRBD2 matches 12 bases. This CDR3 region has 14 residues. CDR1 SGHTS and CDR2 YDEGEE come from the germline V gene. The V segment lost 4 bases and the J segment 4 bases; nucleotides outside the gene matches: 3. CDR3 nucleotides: TGTGCCAGCAGCCAGACTAGCGGGAGTTACGAGCAGTACTTC. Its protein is CASSQTSGSYEQYF.

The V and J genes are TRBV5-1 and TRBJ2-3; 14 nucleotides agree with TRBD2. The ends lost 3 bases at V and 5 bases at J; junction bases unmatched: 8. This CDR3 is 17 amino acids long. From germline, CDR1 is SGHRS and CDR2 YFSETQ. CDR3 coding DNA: TGCGCCAGCAGCTCCGGACTAGCGGGAGGTATAGGAGATACGCAGTATTTT. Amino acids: CASSSGLAGGIGDTQYF. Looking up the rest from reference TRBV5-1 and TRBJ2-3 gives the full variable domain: KAGVTQTPRYLIKTRGQQVTLSCSPISGHRSVSWYQQTPGQGLQFLFEYFSETQRNKGNFPGRFSGRQFSNSRSEMNVSTLELGDSALYLCASSSGLAGGIGDTQYFGPGTRLTVL.

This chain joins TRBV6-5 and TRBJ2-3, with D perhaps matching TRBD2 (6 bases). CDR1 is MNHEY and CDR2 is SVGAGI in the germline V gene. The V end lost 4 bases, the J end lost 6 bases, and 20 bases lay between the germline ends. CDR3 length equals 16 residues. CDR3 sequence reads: CASSSAQAGPRDTQYF. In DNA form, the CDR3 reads TGTGCCAGCAGTTCCGCTCAAGCGGGCCCGCGGGATACGCAGTATTTT.

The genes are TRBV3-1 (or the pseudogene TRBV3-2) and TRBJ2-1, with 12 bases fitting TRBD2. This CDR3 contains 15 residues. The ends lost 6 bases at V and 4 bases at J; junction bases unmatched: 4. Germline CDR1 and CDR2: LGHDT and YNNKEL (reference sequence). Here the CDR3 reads CASRLAGGPYNEQFF. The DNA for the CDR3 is TGTGCCAGCAGACTAGCGGGAGGCCCGTACAATGAGCAGTTCTTC.

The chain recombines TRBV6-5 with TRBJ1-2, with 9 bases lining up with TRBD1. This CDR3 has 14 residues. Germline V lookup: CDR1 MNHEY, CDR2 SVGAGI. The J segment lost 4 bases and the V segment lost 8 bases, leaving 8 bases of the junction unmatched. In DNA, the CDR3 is TGTGCCAGCCCGCGACAGGGGGGCTCCTATGGCTACACCTTC. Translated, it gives CASPRQGGSYGYTF.

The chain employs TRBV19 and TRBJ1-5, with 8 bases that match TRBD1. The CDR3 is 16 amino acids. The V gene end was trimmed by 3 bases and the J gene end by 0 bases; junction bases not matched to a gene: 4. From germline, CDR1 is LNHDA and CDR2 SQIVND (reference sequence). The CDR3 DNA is TGTGCCAGTAGTATCCAGGGGGCTTATAGCAATCAGCCCCAGCATTTT. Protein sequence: CASSIQGAYSNQPQHF.

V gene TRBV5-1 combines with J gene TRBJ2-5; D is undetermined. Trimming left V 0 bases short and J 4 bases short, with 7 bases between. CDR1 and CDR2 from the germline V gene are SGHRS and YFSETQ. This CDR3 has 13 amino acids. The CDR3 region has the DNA TGCGCCAGCAGCTTGGGTCAGGCAGAGACCCAGTACTTC. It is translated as CASSLGQAETQYF.

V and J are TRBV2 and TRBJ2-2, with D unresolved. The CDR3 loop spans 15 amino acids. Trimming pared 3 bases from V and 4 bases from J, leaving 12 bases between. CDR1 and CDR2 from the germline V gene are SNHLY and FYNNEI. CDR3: CASSDFAVGTGELFF. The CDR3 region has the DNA TGTGCCAGCAGTGATTTTGCGGTGGGCACCGGGGAGCTGTTTTTT.

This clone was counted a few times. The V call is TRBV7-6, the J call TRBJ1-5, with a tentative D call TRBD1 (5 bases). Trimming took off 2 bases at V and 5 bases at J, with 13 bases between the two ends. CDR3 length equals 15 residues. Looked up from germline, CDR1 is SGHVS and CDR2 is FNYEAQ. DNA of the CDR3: TGTGCCAGCAGCTTACGGGCAGGGTATGATCAGCCCCAGCATTTT. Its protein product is CASSLRAGYDQPQHF.

The DNA for the CDR3 is TGCGCCAGCAGCTTGGAACAGGGATCCTACAATGAGCAGTTCTTC. It codes for CASSLEQGSYNEQFF. The rearrangement links TRBV5-1 to TRBJ2-1; D might be TRBD1 (6 bases). The CDR3 consists of 15 residues. V was trimmed by 0 bases and J by 1 base, leaving 8 bases between them. Per the germline V gene, CDR1 is SGHRS and CDR2 is YFSETQ.

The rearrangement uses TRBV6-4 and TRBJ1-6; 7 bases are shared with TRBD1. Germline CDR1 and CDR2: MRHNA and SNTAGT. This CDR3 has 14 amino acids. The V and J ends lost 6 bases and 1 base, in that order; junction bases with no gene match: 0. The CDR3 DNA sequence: TGTGCCAGCAGGACAGGGTCCTATAATTCACCCCTCCACTTT. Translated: CASRTGSYNSPLHF.

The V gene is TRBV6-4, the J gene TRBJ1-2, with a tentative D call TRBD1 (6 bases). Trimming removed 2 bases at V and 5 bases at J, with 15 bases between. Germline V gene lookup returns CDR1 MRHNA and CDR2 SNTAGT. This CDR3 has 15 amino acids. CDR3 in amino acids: CASSDTGTPNYGYTF. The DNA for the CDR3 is TGTGCCAGCAGTGACACGGGGACACCAAATTATGGCTACACCTTC.

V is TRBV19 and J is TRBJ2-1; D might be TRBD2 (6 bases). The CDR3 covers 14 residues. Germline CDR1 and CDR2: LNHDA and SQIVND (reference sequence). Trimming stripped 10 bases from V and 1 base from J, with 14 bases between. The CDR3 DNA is TGTGCCACCCGGGAGTCGGGGTCCTACAATGAGCAGTTCTTC. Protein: CATRESGSYNEQFF.

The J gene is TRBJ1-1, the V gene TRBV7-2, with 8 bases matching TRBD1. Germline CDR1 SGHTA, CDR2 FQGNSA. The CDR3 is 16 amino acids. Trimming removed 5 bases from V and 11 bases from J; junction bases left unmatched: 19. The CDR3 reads CASSLSRGQPISGAFF. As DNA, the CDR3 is TGTGCCAGCAGCCTTTCCAGGGGGCAGCCGATCAGCGGGGCTTTCTTT.